This T cell receptor (beta chain) was recovered during a study of blood T cell repertoires in COVID-19 (dated by TCRdb to the early 2020s). Regarding the research as a whole: The collaborator samples originated in the United States, Italy and Spain and spanned the acute and convalescent phases of COVID-19. The material from the prospective study consisted of cDNA or gDNA derived from T cells, B-cell-depleted T cells, or PBMCs. Subjects who had been exposed to COVID-19, were actively infected with it, or had recovered from it provided the deeply sampled blood TCRbeta repertoires that made up the dataset. The repertoires were released in a freely available public database meant as a resource for research on the immune response to SARS-CoV-2. The samples were drawn from the first 160 participants of the ongoing ImmuneRACE study and from 1,254 subjects provided by 6 global collaborators. Sample metadata almost always included a de-identified subject ID, COVID-19 status, age in years and sex. HLA class I and class II types, where available, came from metadata supplied by the sample provider rather than from assay-based typing. What the work shows at the level of the full study, not this receptor alone: The amount of clinical and demographic metadata varied by source and participant and was provided uncurated.

This clone was seen just once. Its antigen specificity is not known. Base qualities are not recorded, but no much larger clone differs from it by a single base. TCRbeta CDR3 regions were amplified from genomic DNA by means of the immunoSEQ Assay, a bias-controlled multiplex PCR. The published analysis was carried out like this. The number of nucleated cells in each sample was estimated from the amplification of reference gene primers within the assay. To quantify the absolute abundance of each unique TCRbeta CDR3 rearrangement, sequence reads were collapsed and filtered. For each sample, productive Simpson clonality was calculated as the square root of Simpson's diversity index over productive rearrangements. Sourced from immuneACCESS, this table was stored by TCRdb with only in-frame sequences that have V and J called. A share of the clones is absent; for the studies checked, an unresolved V gene accounts for under half, and the remainder has no known explanation. V and J calls and clone size come straight from that table; D and trimming were deduced from the DNA. For this sample there are 200,000 to 250,000 clones; roughly 83% appear just once. In total, the top ten clones hold less than 7.5% of the sample.

Collaborating institutions collected whole blood in K2EDTA tubes following their own protocols. For TCRbeta analysis, collaborators shipped samples as frozen whole blood, isolated PBMCs, or DNA extracted from either of those sample types. V sheds 2 bases and J sheds 15 bases, leaving 14 bases between their ends. The germline V gene (reference sequence) provides CDR1 GTSNPN and CDR2 SVGIG. Counted from cysteine to phenylalanine, this CDR3 has 11 amino acids. Only CDR3 DNA remains: 33 bases, in frame from the first base. This sequence was found in a woman aged 50 to 60 with acute or convalescent COVID-19. The sample taken for sequencing was peripheral blood. The sequence is built from TRBV30 and TRBJ2-1; a tentative D call is TRBD2 (6 bases match). The bases read TGTGCCTGGAGTAGGGTGCGGGAAACGTTCTTC. Its protein product is CAWSRVRETFF.